A single sample gave rise to the 7 T cell receptor beta chains below, sequenced in a study of cytomegalovirus exposure and HLA in healthy donors (dated by TCRdb to 2016 to 2017). The library relied on the immunoSEQ multiplex PCR assay. For the multiplex PCR, a mixture combining 60 forward primers for TCR Vbeta segments and 13 reverse primers for TCR Jbeta segments was used. Here the immuneACCESS table is served through TCRdb, limited to in-frame sequences with V and J called. Missing clones are a known gap in these copies; in checked studies unresolved V genes cover under half, and the rest lacks a known reason. A total of 150,000 to 200,000 clones appear in this sample, around four fifths of them only once. Under 2% of the sample comes from the top ten. Specimen: PBMCs. Receptor source: a woman between 18 and 29 years old in good health and CMV-seronegative.

The table lists this clone with a few counts. The chain employs TRBV9 and TRBJ2-1; the match to TRBD2 covers 9 bases. V was pared by 2 bases and J by 1 base, with 4 bases of the junction left unmatched. This CDR3 has 16 amino acids. Germline CDR1 SGDLS, CDR2 YYNGEE. CDR3 bases: TGTGCCAGCAGCGTCCCGCGGGAGGGGTCCTACAATGAGCAGTTCTTC. Protein: CASSVPREGSYNEQFF.

Comments on this clone: The junction differs from germline at one of its ends, possibly a read error. The chain uses TRBV7-9 and TRBJ1-2; D is unresolved. Germline CDR1 is SEHNR and CDR2 is FQNEAQ (reference sequence). This CDR3 is 13 amino acids long. The DNA of the CDR3 is TGTTCCAGCAGCCCAACCCGCCCTAGTGGCTACACCTTC. Its protein is CSSSPTRPSGYTF.

The chain carries TRBV27 and TRBJ2-7; D is unresolved. This CDR3 region has 13 residues. Trimming shortened V by 6 bases and J by 1 base, and 10 bases separated the two germline ends. CDR1 is MNHEY and CDR2 is SMNVEV in the germline V gene (reference sequence). This CDR3 is CASSLGGSYEQYF. CDR3 DNA: TGTGCCAGCAGCCTCGGTGGTTCCTACGAGCAGTACTTC.

The V call is TRBV4-2, the J call TRBJ2-4; 16 bases agree with TRBD2. The CDR3 has 17 amino acids. Germline V gene data show CDR1 as LGHNA and CDR2 as YNFKEQ. Losses at the gene ends were 1 base for V and 5 bases for J; bases not matched to a gene: 2. The CDR3 DNA reads as TGTGCCAGCAGCCAAGGGGGACTAGCGGGGGGGCAAAACATTCAGTACTTC. This sequence encodes CASSQGGLAGGQNIQYF.

This clone was counted between two and nine times. CDR3 DNA sequence: TGTGCCAGCAGACGGACCGGGACTAAAAATCAGCCCCAGCATTTT. This codes for CASRRTGTKNQPQHF. The chain employs TRBV27 and TRBJ1-5; tentative D call: TRBD1 (5 bases). Trimming took off 6 bases at V and 4 bases at J, with 16 bases between the two ends. The CDR3 is 15 residues long. CDR1 MNHEY and CDR2 SMNVEV come from the germline V gene (reference sequence).

This clone was found many times. The chain is built from TRBV7-3 and TRBJ1-1, with no clear D. The CDR3 has 13 amino acids. Trimming left V 4 bases short and J 6 bases short, with 12 bases between. Germline V gives CDR1 SGHTA, CDR2 FQGTGA. CDR3 coding DNA: TGTGCCAGCAGCTCGTCAAACTACGCTGAAGCTTTCTTT. Protein product: CASSSSNYAEAFF.

The chain employs TRBV6-1 and TRBJ1-2; D is possibly TRBD1 (6 bases). The V gene lost 2 bases and the J gene lost 5 bases, with 24 bases spanning the gap. The CDR3 totals 18 residues. In germline, CDR1 is MNHNS, CDR2 SASEGT. The CDR3 sequence: CASSEFFGGTGRGYGYTF. In nucleotides, the CDR3 is TGTGCCAGCAGTGAATTTTTCGGTGGCACAGGGAGGGGGTATGGCTACACCTTC.